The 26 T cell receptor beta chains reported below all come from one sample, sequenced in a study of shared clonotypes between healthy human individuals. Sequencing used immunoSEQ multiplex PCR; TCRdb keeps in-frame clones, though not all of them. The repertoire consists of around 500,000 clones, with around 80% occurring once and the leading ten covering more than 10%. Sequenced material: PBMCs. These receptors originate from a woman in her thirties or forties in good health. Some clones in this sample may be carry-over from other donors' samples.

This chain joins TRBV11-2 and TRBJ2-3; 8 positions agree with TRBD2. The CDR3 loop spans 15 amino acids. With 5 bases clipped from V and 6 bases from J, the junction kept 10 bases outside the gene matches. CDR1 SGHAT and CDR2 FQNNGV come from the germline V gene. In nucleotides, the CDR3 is TGTGCCAGCAGCACCCATAGCGGGAAAGGGGATACGCAGTATTTT. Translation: CASSTHSGKGDTQYF.

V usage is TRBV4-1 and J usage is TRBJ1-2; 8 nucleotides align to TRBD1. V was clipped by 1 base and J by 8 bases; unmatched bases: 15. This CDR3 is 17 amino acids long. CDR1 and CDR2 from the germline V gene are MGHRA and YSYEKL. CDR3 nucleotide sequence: TGCGCCAGCAGCCAAGTTTTTATTCCAGGGGGCTATCAGGGCTACACCTTC. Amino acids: CASSQVFIPGGYQGYTF.

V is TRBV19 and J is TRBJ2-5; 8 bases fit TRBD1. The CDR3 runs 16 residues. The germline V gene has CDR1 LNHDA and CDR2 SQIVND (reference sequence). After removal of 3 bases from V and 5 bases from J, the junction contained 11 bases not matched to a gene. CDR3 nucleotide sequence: TGTGCCAGTAGTATGGGCCAGGGGGCCGGAGAGGAGACCCAGTACTTC. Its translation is CASSMGQGAGEETQYF.

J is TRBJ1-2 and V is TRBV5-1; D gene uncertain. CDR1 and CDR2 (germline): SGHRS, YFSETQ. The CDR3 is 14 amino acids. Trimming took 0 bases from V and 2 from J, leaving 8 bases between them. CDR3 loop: CASSLGTDNYGYTF. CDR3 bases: TGCGCCAGCAGCTTGGGGACTGACAACTATGGCTACACCTTC.

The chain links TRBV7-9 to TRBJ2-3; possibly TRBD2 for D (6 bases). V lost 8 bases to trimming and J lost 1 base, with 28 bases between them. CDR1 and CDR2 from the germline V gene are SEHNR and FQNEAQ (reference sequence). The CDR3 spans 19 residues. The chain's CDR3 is CASRSGKVVGRRRTDTQYF. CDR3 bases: TGTGCCAGCCGTTCCGGTAAAGTCGTTGGGAGGAGACGCACAGATACGCAGTATTTT.

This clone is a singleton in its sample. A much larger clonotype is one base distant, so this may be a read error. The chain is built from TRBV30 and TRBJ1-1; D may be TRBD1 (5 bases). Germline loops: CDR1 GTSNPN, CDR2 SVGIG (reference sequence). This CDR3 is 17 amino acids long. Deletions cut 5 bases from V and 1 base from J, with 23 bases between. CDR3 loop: CAWGRFGGLQGNTEAFF. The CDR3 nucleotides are TGTGCCTGGGGTAGATTCGGTGGATTGCAGGGGAACACTGAAGCTTTCTTT. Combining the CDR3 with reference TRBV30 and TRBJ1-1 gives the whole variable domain SQTIHQWPATLVQPVGSPLSLECTVEGTSNPNLYWYRQAAGRGLQLLFYSVGIGQISSEVPQNLSASRPQDRQFILSSKKLLLSDSGFYLCAWGRFGGLQGNTEAFFGQGTRLTVV.

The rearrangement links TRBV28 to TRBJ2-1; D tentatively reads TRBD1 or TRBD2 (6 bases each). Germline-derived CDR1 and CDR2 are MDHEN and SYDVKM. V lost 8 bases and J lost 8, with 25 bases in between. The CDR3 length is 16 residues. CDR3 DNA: TGTGCCAGCCTGGGGGGCAGTTATAGGCAAATCTATGAGCAGTTCTTC. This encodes CASLGGSYRQIYEQFF. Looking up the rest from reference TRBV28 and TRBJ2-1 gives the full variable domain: DVKVTQSSRYLVKRTGEKVFLECVQDMDHENMFWYRQDPGLGLRLIYFSYDVKMKEKGDIPEGYSVSREKKERFSLILESASTNQTSMYLCASLGGSYRQIYEQFFGPGTRLTVL.

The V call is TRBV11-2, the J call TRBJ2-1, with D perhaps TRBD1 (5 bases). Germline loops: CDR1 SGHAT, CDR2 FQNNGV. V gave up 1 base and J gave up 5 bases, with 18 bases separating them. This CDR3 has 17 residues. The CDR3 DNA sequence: TGTGCCAGCAGCTTAGCCTTAGGGCGTCTAGGGGACAATGAGCAGTTCTTC. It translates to CASSLALGRLGDNEQFF.

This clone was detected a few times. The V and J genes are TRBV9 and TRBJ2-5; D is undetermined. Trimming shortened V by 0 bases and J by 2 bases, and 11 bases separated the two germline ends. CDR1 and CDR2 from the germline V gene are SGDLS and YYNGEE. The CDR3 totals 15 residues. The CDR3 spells CASSVDSTRQETQYF. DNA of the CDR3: TGTGCCAGCAGCGTAGATTCGACACGACAAGAGACCCAGTACTTC.

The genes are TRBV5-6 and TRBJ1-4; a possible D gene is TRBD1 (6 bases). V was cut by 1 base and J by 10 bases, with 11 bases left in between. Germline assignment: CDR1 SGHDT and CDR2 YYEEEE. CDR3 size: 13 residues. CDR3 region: CASSLTGTGKLFF. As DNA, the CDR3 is TGTGCCAGCAGCTTGACAGGGACGGGAAAACTGTTTTTT.

The CDR3 bases are TGTGCCAGCAGCTCGGGGGGACAGGGTAGCTATGGCTACACCTTC. Translation: CASSSGGQGSYGYTF. This rearrangement joins TRBV7-9 to TRBJ1-2, with 9 nucleotides matching TRBD1. Germline assignment: CDR1 SEHNR and CDR2 FQNEAQ (reference sequence). The trim removed 4 bases at V and 4 bases at J, leaving 7 bases unmatched. This CDR3 has 15 amino acids.

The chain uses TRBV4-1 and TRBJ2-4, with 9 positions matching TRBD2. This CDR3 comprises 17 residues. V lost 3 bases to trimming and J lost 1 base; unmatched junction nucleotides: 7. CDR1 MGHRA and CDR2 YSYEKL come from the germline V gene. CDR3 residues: CASSQGLARGAKNIQYF. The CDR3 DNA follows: TGCGCCAGCAGCCAGGGACTAGCTCGAGGGGCCAAAAACATTCAGTACTTC.

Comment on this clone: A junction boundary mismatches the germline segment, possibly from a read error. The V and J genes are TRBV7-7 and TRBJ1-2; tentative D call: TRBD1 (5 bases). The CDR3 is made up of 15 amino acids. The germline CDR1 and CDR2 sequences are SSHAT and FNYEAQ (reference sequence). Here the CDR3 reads CASSPWDGSNYGYTF. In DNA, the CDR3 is TGTGCTAGCAGCCCGTGGGACGGATCTAACTATGGCTACACCTTC.

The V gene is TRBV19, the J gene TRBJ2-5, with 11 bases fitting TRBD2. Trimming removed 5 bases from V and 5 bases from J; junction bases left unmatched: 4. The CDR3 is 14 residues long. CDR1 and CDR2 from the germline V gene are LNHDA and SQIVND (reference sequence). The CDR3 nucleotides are TGTGCCAGTAGTTCAATAGCGGGAGGGGAGACCCAGTACTTC. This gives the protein CASSSIAGGETQYF. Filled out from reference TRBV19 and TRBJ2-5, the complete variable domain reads DGGITQSPKYLFRKEGQNVTLSCEQNLNHDAMYWYRQDPGQGLRLIYYSQIVNDFQKGDIAEGYSVSREKKESFPLTVTSAQKNPTAFYLCASSSIAGGETQYFGPGTRLLVL.

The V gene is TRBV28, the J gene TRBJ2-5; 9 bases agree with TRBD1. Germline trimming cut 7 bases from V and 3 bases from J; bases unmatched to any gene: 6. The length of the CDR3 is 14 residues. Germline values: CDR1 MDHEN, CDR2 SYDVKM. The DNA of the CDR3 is TGTGCCAGCAACCCCCGGGACAGGGAAGAGACCCAGTACTTC. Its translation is CASNPRDREETQYF. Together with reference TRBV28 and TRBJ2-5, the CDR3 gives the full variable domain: DVKVTQSSRYLVKRTGEKVFLECVQDMDHENMFWYRQDPGLGLRLIYFSYDVKMKEKGDIPEGYSVSREKKERFSLILESASTNQTSMYLCASNPRDREETQYFGPGTRLLVL.

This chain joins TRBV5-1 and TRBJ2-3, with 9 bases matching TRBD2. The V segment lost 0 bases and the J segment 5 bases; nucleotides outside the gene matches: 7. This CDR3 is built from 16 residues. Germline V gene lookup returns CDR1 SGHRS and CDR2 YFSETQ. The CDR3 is CASSLGPSGIGDTQYF. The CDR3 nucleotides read TGCGCCAGCAGCTTGGGGCCTAGCGGGATAGGAGATACGCAGTATTTT. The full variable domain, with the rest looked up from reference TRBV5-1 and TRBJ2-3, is KAGVTQTPRYLIKTRGQQVTLSCSPISGHRSVSWYQQTPGQGLQFLFEYFSETQRNKGNFPGRFSGRQFSNSRSEMNVSTLELGDSALYLCASSLGPSGIGDTQYFGPGTRLTVL.

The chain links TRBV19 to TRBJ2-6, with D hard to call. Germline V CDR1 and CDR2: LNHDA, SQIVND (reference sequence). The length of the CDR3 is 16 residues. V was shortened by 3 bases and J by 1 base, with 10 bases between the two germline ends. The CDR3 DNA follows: TGTGCCAGTAGTATCCTACCCTCTTCTGGGGCCAACGTCCTGACTTTC. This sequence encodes CASSILPSSGANVLTF.

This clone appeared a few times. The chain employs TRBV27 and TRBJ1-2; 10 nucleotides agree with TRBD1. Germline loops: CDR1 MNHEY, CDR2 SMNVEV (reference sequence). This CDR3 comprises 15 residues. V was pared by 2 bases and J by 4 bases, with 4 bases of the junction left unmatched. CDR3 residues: CASSLRDRGIYGYTF. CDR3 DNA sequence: TGTGCCAGCAGTTTAAGGGACAGGGGCATCTATGGCTACACCTTC.

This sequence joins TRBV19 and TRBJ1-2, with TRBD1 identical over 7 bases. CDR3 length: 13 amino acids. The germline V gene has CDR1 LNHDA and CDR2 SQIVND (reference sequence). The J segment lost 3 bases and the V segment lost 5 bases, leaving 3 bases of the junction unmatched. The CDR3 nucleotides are TGTGCCAGTAGTGGTCAGGGGGACTATGGCTACACCTTC. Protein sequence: CASSGQGDYGYTF.

The CDR3: CASSSDRTSSYEQYF. CDR3 sequence (DNA): TGTGCCAGCAGCTCCGACAGGACGAGCTCCTACGAGCAGTACTTC. The rearrangement links TRBV5-4 to TRBJ2-7; TRBD1 might be the D (6 bases). V was pared by 3 bases and J by 0 bases, with 13 bases between. The germline gives CDR1 SGHNT, CDR2 YYREEE (reference sequence). The CDR3 extends over 15 amino acids.

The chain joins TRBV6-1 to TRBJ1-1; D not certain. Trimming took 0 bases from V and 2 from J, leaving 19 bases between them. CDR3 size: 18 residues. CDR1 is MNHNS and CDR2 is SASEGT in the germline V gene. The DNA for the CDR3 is TGTGCCAGCAGTGAAGCTGTAGGAAGGCAGATGACCAACACTGAAGCTTTCTTT. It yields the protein CASSEAVGRQMTNTEAFF.

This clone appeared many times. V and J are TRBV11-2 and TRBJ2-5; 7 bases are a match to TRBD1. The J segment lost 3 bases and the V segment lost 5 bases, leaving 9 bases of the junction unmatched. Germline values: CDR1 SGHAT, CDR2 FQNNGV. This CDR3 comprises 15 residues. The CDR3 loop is CASSPDDTGEETQYF. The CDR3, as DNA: TGTGCCAGCAGCCCCGATGATACAGGGGAAGAGACCCAGTACTTC.

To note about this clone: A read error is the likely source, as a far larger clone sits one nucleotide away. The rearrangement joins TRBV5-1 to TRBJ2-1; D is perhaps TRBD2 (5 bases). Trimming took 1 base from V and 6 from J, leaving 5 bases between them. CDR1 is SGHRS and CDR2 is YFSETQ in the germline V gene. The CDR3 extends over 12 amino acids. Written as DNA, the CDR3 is TGCGCCAGCAGCTTGAGCGGCAATGAGCAGTTCTTC. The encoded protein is CASSLSGNEQFF.

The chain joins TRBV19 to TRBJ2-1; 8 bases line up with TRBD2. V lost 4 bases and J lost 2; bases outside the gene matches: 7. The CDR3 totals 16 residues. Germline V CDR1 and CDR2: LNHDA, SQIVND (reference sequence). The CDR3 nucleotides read TGTGCCAGTAGTACACCTAGCGGGCGCGCCTACAATGAGCAGTTCTTC. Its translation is CASSTPSGRAYNEQFF.

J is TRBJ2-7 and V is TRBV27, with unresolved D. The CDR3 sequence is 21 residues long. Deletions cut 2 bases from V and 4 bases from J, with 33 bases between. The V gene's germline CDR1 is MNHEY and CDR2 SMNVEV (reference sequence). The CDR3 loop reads CASSLVAASLAGDSLLYEQYF. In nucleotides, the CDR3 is TGTGCCAGCAGTTTAGTGGCCGCGTCTTTGGCAGGAGATAGTCTGCTATACGAGCAGTACTTC.

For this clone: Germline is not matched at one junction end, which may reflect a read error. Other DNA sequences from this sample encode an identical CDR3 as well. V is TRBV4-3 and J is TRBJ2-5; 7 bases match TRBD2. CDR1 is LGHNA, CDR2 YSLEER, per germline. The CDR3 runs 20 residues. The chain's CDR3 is CASSQTFGSRVGRAQETQYF. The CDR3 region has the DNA TGCGCCAGCAGCCAAACCTTTGGGAGCAGGGTAGGGAGGGCTCAAGAGACTCAGTACTTC.